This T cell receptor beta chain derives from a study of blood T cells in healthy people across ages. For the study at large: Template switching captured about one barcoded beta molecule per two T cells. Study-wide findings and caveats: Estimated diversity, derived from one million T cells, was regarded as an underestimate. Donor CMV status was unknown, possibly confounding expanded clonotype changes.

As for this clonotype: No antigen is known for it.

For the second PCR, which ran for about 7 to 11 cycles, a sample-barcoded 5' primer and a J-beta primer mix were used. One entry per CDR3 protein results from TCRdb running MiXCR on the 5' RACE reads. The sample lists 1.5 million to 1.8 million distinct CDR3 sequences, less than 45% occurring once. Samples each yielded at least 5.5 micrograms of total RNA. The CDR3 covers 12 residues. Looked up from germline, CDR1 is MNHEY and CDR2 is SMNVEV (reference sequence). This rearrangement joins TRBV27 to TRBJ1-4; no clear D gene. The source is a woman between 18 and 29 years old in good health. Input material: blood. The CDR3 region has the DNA TGTCGCCTACAGATTTGTAATGAAAAACTGTTTTTT. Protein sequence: CRLQICNEKLFF.